Sequencing of this T cell receptor beta chain was carried out in a study of blood T cell repertoires in COVID-19. V shed 2 bases and J 4 bases; nucleotides not matched to a gene: 11. The germline V gene has CDR1 SGHNT and CDR2 YYREEE (reference sequence). The CDR3 has 16 amino acids. The table came from immunoSEQ multiplex PCR; TCRdb's copy has only in-frame clones and leaves some out. The sample carries about 480,000 clones, around 89% recorded once. The receptor was derived from a woman between 50 and 59 years old with COVID-19, enrolled during active disease. The sequenced sample was peripheral blood. The rearrangement uses TRBV5-4 and TRBJ2-7; 8 bases match TRBD1. The CDR3 DNA sequence: TGTGCCAGCAGCTTAAGACCTATTGGACAGGGTTACGAGCAGTACTTC. Amino acids: CASSLRPIGQGYEQYF.